Reported below is one T cell receptor (beta chain). This CDR3 region has 15 residues. The germline CDR1 and CDR2 sequences are MNHEY and SMNVEV (reference sequence). Trimming took off 0 bases at V and 0 bases at J, with 8 bases between the two ends. Adults between roughly 18 and 89 years of age took part from about two dozen US areas. In Cohort 3, a recovered donor had either two negative PCRs, clearance, or symptom resolution. The data derive from a study of blood T cell repertoires in COVID-19. Per the authors' pipeline: Estimation of nucleated cell counts was performed using reference gene primer amplification. The assay was immunoSEQ multiplex PCR, and TCRdb's table has in-frame clones only and misses some. Clonal size and the V and J genes are those of that table, whereas D and trimming came from the DNA. The data show 150,000 or so clones, over 60% seen once.

The J gene is TRBJ1-1, the V gene TRBV27; D unresolved. Input material: PBMCs or T cells enriched from blood (not recorded which). The source of this sequence is a woman aged 45-65 years who had recovered from COVID-19. The CDR3 DNA is TGTGCCAGCAGTTTATCTAGGCAGGTGAACACTGAAGCTTTCTTT. As protein: CASSLSRQVNTEAFF.